Listed below are T cell receptor beta chains from one sample, sequenced in a study of blood T cell repertoires in COVID-19. Sequenced by immunoSEQ multiplex PCR; TCRdb stores in-frame clones only, minus some. Seen here are roughly 100,000 clones, approximately 76% observed once, and the top ten hold just under 20%. The specimen was peripheral blood. The origin of the receptors is a woman aged 70-85 years with acute or convalescent COVID-19. The CDR3 runs from the conserved cysteine through the conserved F or W. The order of the fields is V gene, D gene, J gene, clone size, CDR3 protein, CDR3 DNA. The D gene is left open where the match is weak. Rows may omit the clone size; those that give it use once, few, many or a size class.

TRBV2	NA	TRBJ2-7	NA	CASNLVQGVEYF	TGTGCCAGCAATCTGGTACAGGGAGTCGAGTACTTC
TRBV4-2	TRBD2	TRBJ2-3	few	CASSLSTSGTPSTDTQYF	TGTGCCAGCAGCCTATCTACTAGCGGCACCCCTAGCACAGATACGCAGTATTTT
TRBV5-6	NA	TRBJ1-2	NA	CASSVFQGVNYGYTF	TGTGCCAGCAGTGTTTTCCAGGGTGTTAACTATGGCTACACCTTC
TRBV18	NA	TRBJ1-2	NA	CASSPLSPRQGAYGYTF	TGTGCCAGCTCACCACTTAGTCCCCGCCAAGGGGCCTATGGCTACACCTTC
TRBV30	NA	TRBJ1-2	NA	CAWSLGSSLRGYTF	TGTGCCTGGAGTCTAGGATCATCTCTTCGAGGCTACACCTTC
TRBV5-1	TRBD1	TRBJ2-2	NA	CASSAGQGTGELFF	TGCGCCAGCAGCGCAGGACAGGGTACCGGGGAGCTGTTTTTT
TRBV27	TRBD1	TRBJ1-3	NA	CASSPWTGMGNTIYF	TGTGCCAGCAGCCCCTGGACAGGGATGGGAAACACCATATATTTT
TRBV30	TRBD1	TRBJ1-1	NA	CAWSDRGLTEAFF	TGTGCCTGGTCCGACAGGGGGCTCACTGAAGCTTTCTTT
TRBV30	TRBD1	TRBJ1-6	NA	CAWAPGQLNSPLHF	TGTGCCTGGGCTCCGGGACAGCTCAATTCACCCCTCCACTTT
TRBV3-1/TRBV3-2	NA	TRBJ2-7	few	CASSQGAAEQYF	TGTGCCAGCAGCCAAGGGGCAGCCGAGCAGTACTTC
TRBV19	NA	TRBJ1-6	NA	CASTPRGPNSPLHF	TGTGCCAGTACCCCGAGAGGGCCGAATTCACCCCTCCACTTT
TRBV10-1	TRBD1	TRBJ1-1	NA	CASSMDRALTEAFF	TGCGCCAGCAGTATGGACAGGGCGTTAACTGAAGCTTTCTTT
TRBV11-3	TRBD1	TRBJ2-2	few	CASSLEAGGLPGELFF	TGTGCCAGCAGCTTAGAGGCAGGGGGCTTGCCCGGGGAGCTGTTTTTT
TRBV18	NA	TRBJ2-7	few	CASSPRGDSYEQYF	TGTGCCAGCTCACCACGGGGGGATTCCTACGAGCAGTACTTC